The 3 T cell receptor beta chains given below trace back to one sample, sequenced in a study of glioma-infiltrating T cells after dendritic cell vaccination. Sequenced by immunoSEQ multiplex PCR; TCRdb stores in-frame clones only, minus some. The sample includes over 600 clones, roughly 90% of them seen just once. Source: tumor tissue, taken before dendritic cell vaccination. These receptor sequences come from a human donor with glioblastoma.

The CDR3, as DNA: TGTGCCAGCTCAACGAAGGGGGCGAAGCACTATGGCTACACCTTC. Its protein product is CASSTKGAKHYGYTF. This chain connects TRBV6-6 to TRBJ1-2; 7 bases align to TRBD1. J gave up 3 bases and V 8 bases, and 12 bases lay outside the gene matches. Germline V CDR1 and CDR2: MNHNY, SVGAGI (reference sequence). This CDR3 is built from 15 residues.

A single count supports this clone. This chain connects TRBV4-1 to TRBJ1-2; 7 nucleotides align to TRBD1. Germline V CDR1 and CDR2: MGHRA, YSYEKL. With V trimmed by 1 base and J by 6 bases, 8 bases remained unmatched. The CDR3 sequence is 15 residues long. The CDR3: CASSQATGDIDGYTF. For the CDR3, the DNA is TGCGCCAGCAGCCAAGCCACAGGGGACATTGATGGCTACACCTTC.

The V and J genes are TRBV14 and TRBJ1-3; D may be TRBD1 (5 bases). The CDR3 runs 16 residues. Trimming shortened V by 4 bases and J by 0 bases, and 13 bases separated the two germline ends. Germline-derived CDR1 and CDR2 are SGHDN and FVKESK. The CDR3 DNA sequence: TGTGCCAGCAGCCCCTTGGGGCCGGTCTCTGGAAACACCATATATTTT. It yields the protein CASSPLGPVSGNTIYF.